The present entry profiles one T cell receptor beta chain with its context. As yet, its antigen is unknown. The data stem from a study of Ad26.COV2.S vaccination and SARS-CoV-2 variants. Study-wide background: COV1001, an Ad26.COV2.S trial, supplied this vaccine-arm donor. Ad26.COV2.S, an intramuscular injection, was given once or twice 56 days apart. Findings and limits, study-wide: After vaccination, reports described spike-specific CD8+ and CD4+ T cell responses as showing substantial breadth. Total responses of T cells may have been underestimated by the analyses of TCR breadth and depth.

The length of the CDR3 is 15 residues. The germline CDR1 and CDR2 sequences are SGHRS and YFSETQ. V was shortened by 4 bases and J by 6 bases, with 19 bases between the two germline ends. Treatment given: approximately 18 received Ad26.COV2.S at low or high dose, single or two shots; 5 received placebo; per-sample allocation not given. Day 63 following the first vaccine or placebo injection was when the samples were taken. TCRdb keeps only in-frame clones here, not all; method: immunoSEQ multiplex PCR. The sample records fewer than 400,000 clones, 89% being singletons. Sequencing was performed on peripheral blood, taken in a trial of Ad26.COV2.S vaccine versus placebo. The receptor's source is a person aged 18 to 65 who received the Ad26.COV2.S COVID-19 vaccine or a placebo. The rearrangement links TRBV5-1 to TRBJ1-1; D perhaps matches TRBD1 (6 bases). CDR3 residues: CASSTPQGNVAEAFF. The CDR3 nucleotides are TGCGCCAGCAGCACACCACAGGGTAATGTGGCTGAAGCTTTCTTT.